The sequence of this T cell receptor (beta chain) was determined in a study of regulatory T cells in long-lasting Graves disease. Study information: Those with persistent Graves' disease had received antithyroid drugs for over 5 years with positive TSH receptor antibodies.

The CDR3 is 15 amino acids. Germline assignment: CDR1 LGHDT and CDR2 YNNKEL (reference sequence). V was shortened by 0 bases and J by 3 bases, with 12 bases between the two germline ends. Time point meaning: persistent/refractory GD, antithyroid drugs over 5 years with positive TRAb. Extracted RNA from PBMCs served as the source of the TCR library. Worth noting for this clonotype: Its antigen is as yet unknown.

The authors built TCR beta libraries using iRepertoire HTBI primers and Arm-PCR of CDR3 regions. One entry per CDR3 protein results from TCRdb running MiXCR on the multiplex PCR reads. The data show about 460,000 distinct CDR3 sequences, 22% seen once. Study-level results: Favoring TRBV28, TRBJ1-2 and TRBJ2-5 was a feature seen in persistent disease.

The genes are TRBV3-1 and TRBJ2-7, with D possibly called TRBD1 or TRBD2 (5 bases each). This receptor was obtained from a female donor with Graves disease. Sequenced material: peripheral blood mononuclear cells (PBMCs), taken when the disease was refractory, from a patient treated with antithyroid drugs. This CDR3 reads CASSQDFRGFYEQYF. CDR3 nucleotide sequence: TGTGCCAGCAGCCAAGATTTTCGGGGCTTCTACGAGCAGTACTTC.